This T cell receptor (beta chain) was found in a study of T cell responses to AZD1222 COVID-19 vaccine. Notes on this clone: Its specificity is unknown.

Study-wide points: Sampling that yielded the repertoires occurred only after the peak T cell response. Clonal diversity may have been underestimated, and the donors were mostly white British, with more females than males.

The V end lost 2 bases, the J end lost 0 bases, and 11 bases lay between the germline ends. There are 16 residues in the CDR3. Germline-derived CDR1 and CDR2 are MNHNS and SASEGT. Some clones are missing from TCRdb's copy, which holds only in-frame ones; the method was immunoSEQ multiplex PCR. The sample includes approximately 160,000 clones, 90% to 95% of them seen just once. The source is an adult in good health. The input for sequencing was peripheral blood, taken on day 0 of AZD1222 vaccination. This sequence joins TRBV6-1 and TRBJ1-3; D gene unclear. DNA for the CDR3: TGTGCCAGCAGTGAATCCCTTTTTTACTCTGGAAACACCATATATTTT. It is translated as CASSESLFYSGNTIYF.